This T cell receptor beta chain was recovered during a study of patients and donors after allogeneic stem cell transplantation. MiXCR was run by TCRdb on the RT-PCR reads, yielding one entry per CDR3 protein. Of over 65,000 distinct CDR3 sequences in the sample, about 26% were seen once. This clonotype has a handful of counts. Trimming took 5 bases from V and 5 from J, leaving 15 bases between them. The CDR3 covers 15 residues. The germline gives CDR1 MNHNY, CDR2 SVGAGI (reference sequence). The clonotype comes from a human donor who was either an allogeneic HSCT recipient or a stem cell or donor lymphocyte infusion donor (not recorded which). It is not recorded whose cells these are; they may come from a transplant donor. The J gene is TRBJ1-4, the V gene TRBV6-6; maybe TRBD1 (6 bases). Sequencing was done on a sample of blood, either unsorted or a sorted T cell fraction (not recorded which). This CDR3 is CASSHWTAKNEKLFF. The DNA for the CDR3 is TGTGCCAGCAGTCACTGGACAGCCAAAAATGAAAAACTGTTTTTT.